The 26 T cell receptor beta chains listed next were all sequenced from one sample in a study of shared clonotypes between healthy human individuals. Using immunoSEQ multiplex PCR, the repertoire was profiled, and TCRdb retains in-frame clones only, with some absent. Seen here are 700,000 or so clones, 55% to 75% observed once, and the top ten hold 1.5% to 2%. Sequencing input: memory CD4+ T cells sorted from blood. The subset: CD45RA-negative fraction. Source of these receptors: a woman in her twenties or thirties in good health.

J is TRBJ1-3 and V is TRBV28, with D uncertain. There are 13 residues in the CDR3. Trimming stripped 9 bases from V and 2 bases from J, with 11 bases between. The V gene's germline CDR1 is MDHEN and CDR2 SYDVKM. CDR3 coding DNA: TGTGCCAGTCGGAGGCGGCCTGGAAACACCATATATTTT. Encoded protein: CASRRRPGNTIYF.

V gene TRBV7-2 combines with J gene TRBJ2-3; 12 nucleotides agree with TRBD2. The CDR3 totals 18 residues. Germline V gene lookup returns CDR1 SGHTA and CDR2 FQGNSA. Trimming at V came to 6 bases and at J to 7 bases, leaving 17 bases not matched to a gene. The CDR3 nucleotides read TGTGCCAGCAGTCTAACCGGGACTAGCGGGTACGGGGTAAATACGCAGTATTTT. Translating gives CASSLTGTSGYGVNTQYF.

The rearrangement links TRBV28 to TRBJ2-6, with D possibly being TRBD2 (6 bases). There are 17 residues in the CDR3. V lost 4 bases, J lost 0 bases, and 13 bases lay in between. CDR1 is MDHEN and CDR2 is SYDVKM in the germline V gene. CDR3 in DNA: TGTGCCAGCAGTTCCCCGGGACTCCCCTCTGGGGCCAACGTCCTGACTTTC. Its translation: CASSSPGLPSGANVLTF.

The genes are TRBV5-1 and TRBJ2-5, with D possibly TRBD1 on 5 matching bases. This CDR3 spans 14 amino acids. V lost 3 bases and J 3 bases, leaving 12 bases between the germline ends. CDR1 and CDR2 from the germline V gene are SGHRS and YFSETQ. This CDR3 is CASSSQGLEETQYF. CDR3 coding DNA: TGCGCCAGCAGCTCGCAGGGCTTGGAAGAGACCCAGTACTTC.

CDR3 amino acids: CASSFGGRTYEQYF. The CDR3 bases are TGTGCCAGCAGCTTTGGGGGAAGGACCTACGAGCAGTACTTC. V and J are TRBV11-2 and TRBJ2-7; either TRBD1 or TRBD2 may fit D (5 bases each). V lost 3 bases and J lost 2, with 11 bases in between. The CDR3 spans 14 residues. CDR1 and CDR2 (germline): SGHAT, FQNNGV. Complete variable domain (other parts from reference TRBV11-2 and TRBJ2-7): EAGVAQSPRYKIIEKRQSVAFWCNPISGHATLYWYQQILGQGPKLLIQFQNNGVVDDSQLPKDRFSAERLKGVDSTLKIQPAKLEDSAVYLCASSFGGRTYEQYFGPGTRLTVT.

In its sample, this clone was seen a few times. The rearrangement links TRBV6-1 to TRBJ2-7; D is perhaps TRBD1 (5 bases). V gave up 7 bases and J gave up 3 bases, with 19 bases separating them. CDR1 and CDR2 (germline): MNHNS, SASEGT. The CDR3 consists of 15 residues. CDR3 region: CASINITGPVYEQYF. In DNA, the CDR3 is TGTGCCAGCATAAACATAACAGGCCCTGTCTACGAGCAGTACTTC.

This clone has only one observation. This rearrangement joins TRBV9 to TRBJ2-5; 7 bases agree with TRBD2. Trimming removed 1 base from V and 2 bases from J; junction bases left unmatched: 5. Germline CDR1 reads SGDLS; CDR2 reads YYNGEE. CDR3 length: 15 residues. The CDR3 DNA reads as TGTGCCAGCAGCGTAAAGTCGGGACTACAAGAGACCCAGTACTTC. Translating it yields CASSVKSGLQETQYF.

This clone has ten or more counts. The CDR3 region has the DNA TGTGCCAGCACCGCCTTGACTAGCGGGAGTGGCGAGCAGTACTTC. This sequence encodes CASTALTSGSGEQYF. The chain combines TRBV2 with TRBJ2-7, with 12 bases fitting TRBD2. The CDR3 totals 15 residues. After removal of 7 bases from V and 6 bases from J, the junction contained 10 bases not matched to a gene. The germline V gene encodes CDR1 SNHLY and CDR2 FYNNEI.

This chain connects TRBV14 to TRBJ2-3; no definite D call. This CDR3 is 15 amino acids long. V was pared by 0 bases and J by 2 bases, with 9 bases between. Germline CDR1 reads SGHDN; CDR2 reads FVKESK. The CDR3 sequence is CASSQDRDSTDTQYF. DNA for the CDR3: TGTGCCAGCAGCCAAGATCGTGACTCCACAGATACGCAGTATTTT.

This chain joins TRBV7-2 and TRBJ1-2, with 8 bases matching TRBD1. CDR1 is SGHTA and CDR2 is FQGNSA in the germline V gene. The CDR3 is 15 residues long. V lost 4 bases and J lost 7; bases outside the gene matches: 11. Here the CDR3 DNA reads TGTGCCAGCAGCTCTTTTCAGGGGGCGGTCGGTGGCTACACCTTC. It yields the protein CASSSFQGAVGGYTF.

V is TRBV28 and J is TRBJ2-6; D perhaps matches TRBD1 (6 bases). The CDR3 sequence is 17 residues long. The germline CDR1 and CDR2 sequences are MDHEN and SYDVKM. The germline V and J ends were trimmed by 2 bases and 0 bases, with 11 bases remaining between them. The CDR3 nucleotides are TGTGCCAGCAGTTTAAGTCAGGGGCGCTCTGGGGCCAACGTCCTGACTTTC. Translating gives CASSLSQGRSGANVLTF.

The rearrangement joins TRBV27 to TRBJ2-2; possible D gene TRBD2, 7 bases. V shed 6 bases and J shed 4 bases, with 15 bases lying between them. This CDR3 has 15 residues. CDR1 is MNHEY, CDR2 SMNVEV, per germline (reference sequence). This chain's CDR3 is CASRGNREGTGELFF. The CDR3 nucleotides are TGTGCCAGCAGGGGAAACAGGGAGGGCACCGGGGAGCTGTTTTTT.

CDR3 region: CSASRRDEQYF. The CDR3 DNA sequence: TGCAGTGCTAGTCGCAGGGACGAGCAGTACTTC. This chain links TRBV20-1 with TRBJ2-7; D perhaps matches TRBD1 (5 bases). The V gene's germline CDR1 is DFQATT and CDR2 SNEGSKA (reference sequence). The length of the CDR3 is 11 residues. The ends were cut back, 3 bases at V and 5 bases at J, with 8 bases in the middle.

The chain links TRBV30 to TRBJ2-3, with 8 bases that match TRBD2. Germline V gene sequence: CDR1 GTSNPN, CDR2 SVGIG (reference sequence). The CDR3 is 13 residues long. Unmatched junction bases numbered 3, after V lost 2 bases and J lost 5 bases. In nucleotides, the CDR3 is TGTGCCTGGAGTTGGACTAGCCGAGATACGCAGTATTTT. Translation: CAWSWTSRDTQYF.

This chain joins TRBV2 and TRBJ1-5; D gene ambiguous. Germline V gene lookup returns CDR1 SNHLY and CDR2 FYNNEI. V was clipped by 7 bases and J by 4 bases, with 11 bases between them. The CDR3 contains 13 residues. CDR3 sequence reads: CASKVRGNQPQHF. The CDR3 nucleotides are TGTGCCAGCAAGGTCCGGGGAAATCAGCCCCAGCATTTT.

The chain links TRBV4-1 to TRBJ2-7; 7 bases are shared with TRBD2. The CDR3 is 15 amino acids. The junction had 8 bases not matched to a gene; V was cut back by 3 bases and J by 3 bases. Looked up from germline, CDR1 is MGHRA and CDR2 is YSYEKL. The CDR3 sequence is CASSQGREPGYEQYF. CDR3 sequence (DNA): TGCGCCAGCAGCCAGGGGCGGGAGCCCGGCTACGAGCAGTACTTC.

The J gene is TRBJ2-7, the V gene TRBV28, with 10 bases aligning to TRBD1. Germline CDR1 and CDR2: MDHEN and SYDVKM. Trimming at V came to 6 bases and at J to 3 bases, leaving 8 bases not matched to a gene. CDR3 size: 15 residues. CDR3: CASRPTGGSGYEQYF. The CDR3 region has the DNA TGTGCCAGCAGACCGACAGGGGGCAGTGGCTACGAGCAGTACTTC.

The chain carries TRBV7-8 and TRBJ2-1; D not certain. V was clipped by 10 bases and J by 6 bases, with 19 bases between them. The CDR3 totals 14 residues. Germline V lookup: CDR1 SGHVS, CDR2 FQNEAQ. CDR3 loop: CATRDSGNLNEQFF. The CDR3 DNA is TGTGCCACCCGCGACTCCGGCAATCTCAATGAGCAGTTCTTC.

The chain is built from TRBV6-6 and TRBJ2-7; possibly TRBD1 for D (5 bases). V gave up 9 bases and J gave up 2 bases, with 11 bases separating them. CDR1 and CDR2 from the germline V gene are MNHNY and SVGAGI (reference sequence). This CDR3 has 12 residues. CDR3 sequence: CASSKGAYEQYF. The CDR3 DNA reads TGTGCCAGTAGCAAAGGGGCCTACGAGCAGTACTTC.

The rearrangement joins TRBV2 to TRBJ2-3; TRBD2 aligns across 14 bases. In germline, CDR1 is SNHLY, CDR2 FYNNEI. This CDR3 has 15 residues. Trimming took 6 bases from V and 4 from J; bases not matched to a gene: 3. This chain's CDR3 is CASRGLAGVSDTQYF. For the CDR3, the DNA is TGTGCCAGCAGGGGACTAGCGGGAGTATCAGATACGCAGTATTTT.

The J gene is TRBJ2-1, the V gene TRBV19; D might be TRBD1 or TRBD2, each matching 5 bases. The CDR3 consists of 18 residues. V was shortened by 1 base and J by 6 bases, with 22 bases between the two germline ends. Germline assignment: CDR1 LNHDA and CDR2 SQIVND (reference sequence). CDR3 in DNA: TGTGCCAGTAGTATAGGGTGGGCTCGGGGCCGGAAGGGCAATGAGCAGTTCTTC. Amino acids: CASSIGWARGRKGNEQFF.

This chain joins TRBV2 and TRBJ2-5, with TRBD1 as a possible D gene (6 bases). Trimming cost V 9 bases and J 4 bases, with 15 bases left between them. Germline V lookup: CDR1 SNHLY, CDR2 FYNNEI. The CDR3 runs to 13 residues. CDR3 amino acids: CASYRAIRETQYF. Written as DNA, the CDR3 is TGTGCCAGTTACAGGGCTATCCGAGAGACCCAGTACTTC.

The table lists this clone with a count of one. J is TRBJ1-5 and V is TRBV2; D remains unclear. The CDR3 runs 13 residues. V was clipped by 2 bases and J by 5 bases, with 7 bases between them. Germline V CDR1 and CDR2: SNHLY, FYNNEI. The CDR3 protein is CASSEHPHQPQHF. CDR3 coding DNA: TGTGCCAGCAGTGAACACCCGCATCAGCCCCAGCATTTT.

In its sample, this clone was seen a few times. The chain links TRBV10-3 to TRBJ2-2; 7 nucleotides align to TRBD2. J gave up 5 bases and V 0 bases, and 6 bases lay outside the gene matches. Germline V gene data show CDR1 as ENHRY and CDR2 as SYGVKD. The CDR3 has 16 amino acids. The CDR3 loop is CAISESTMGGTGELFF. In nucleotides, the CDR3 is TGTGCCATCAGTGAGTCGACTATGGGGGGGACCGGGGAGCTGTTTTTT.

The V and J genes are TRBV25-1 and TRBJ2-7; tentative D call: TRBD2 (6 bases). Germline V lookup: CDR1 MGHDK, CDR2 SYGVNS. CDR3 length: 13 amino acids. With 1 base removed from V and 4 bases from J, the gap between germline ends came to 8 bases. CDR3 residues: CASSELGGYEQYF. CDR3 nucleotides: TGTGCCAGCAGTGAATTGGGGGGTTACGAGCAGTACTTC.

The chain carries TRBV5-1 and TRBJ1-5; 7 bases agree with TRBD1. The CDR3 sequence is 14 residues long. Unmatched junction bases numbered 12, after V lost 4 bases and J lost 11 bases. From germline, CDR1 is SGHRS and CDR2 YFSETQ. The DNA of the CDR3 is TGCGCCAGCAGCCAAGGGACAGAGGGATCAGCCCAGCATTTT. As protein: CASSQGTEGSAQHF.